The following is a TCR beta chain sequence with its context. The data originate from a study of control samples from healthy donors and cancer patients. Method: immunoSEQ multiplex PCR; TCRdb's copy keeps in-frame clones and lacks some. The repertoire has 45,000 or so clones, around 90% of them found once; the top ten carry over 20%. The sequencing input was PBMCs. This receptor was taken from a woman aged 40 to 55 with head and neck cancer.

This CDR3 reads CASSHHRKNTEAFF. The CDR3 region has the DNA TGTGCCAGCAGCCATCATAGGAAGAACACTGAAGCTTTCTTT. This sequence joins TRBV3-1 (or the pseudogene TRBV3-2) and TRBJ1-1; D gene uncertain. Trimming stripped 3 bases from V and 1 base from J, with 9 bases between. CDR1 is LGHDT, CDR2 YNNKEL, per germline (reference sequence). CDR3 length equals 14 residues.